The source of this T cell receptor (beta chain) is a study of shared clonotypes between healthy human individuals. The CDR3 contains 15 residues. Trimming removed 6 bases from V and 0 bases from J, with 12 bases in between. Germline CDR1 MDHEN, CDR2 SYDVKM. Clones were read by immunoSEQ multiplex PCR, and TCRdb kept only the in-frame ones, dropping some. This sample has under 600,000 clones, with approximately 95% found just once. The chain recombines TRBV28 with TRBJ1-5; possibly TRBD1 for D (5 bases). The sequenced sample was naive CD4+ T cells sorted from blood. Subset indicated: CD45RA+ positively selected. This clonotype was sampled from a woman under 40 in good health. The CDR3 sequence is CASSRGAYSNQPQHF. CDR3 coding DNA: TGTGCCAGCAGCCGCGGGGCCTATAGCAATCAGCCCCAGCATTTT.